This T cell receptor beta chain was identified in a study of blood T cells in healthy people across ages. The study drew donors from healthy Caucasian individuals in Russia aged roughly 6 to 90. A minimum of 7 million PBMCs was isolated per sample. Remarks on this clonotype: The junction shows a germline mismatch at one end, possibly a read error.

Sample-barcoded 5' priming and a J-beta primer mix drove a second PCR of about 6 to 12 cycles. MiXCR, run by TCRdb on the 5' RACE reads, gives a single entry per CDR3 protein. The sample lists more than 1 million distinct CDR3 sequences, more than 40% occurring once. This CDR3 has 15 residues. The germline V gene encodes CDR1 SGHRS and CDR2 YFSETQ. The V and J genes are TRBV5-1 and TRBJ2-3, with TRBD1 matching over 8 bases. This receptor was taken from a woman in her fifties or sixties in good health. The sequenced sample was blood. The CDR3 DNA reads TGCGCCAGCAGGCCGGCAGGACAGGGTACAGATGCGCAGTATTTT. Its protein product is CASRPAGQGTDAQYF.